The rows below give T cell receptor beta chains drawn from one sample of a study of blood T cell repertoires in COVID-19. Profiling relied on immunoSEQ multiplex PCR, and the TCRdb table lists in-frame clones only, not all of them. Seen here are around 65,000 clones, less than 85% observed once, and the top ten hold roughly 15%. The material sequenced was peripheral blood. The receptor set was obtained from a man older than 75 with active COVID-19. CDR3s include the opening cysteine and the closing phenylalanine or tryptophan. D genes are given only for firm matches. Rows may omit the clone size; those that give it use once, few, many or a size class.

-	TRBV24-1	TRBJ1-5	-	TGTGCCACCAGTGACAGCGGACAGTATAGCAATCAGCCCCAGCATTTT	CATSDSGQYSNQPQHF
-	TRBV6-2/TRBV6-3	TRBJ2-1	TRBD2	TGTGCCAGCAGTTACCCTAGCGGGAACCTAGCCAATGAGCAGTTCTTC	CASSYPSGNLANEQFF
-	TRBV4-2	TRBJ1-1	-	TGTGCCAGCAGCCAAGAACAGGTTATTACTGAAGCTTTCTTT	CASSQEQVITEAFF
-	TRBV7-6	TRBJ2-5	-	TGTGCCAGCAGCTTAGCACCTGGAGCGCGGGAGACCCAGTACTTC	CASSLAPGARETQYF
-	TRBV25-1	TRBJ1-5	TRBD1	TGTGCCAGCAGAGAGACACGACAGGGACCTCAGCCCCAGCATTTT	CASRETRQGPQPQHF
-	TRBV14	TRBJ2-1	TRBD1	TGTGCCAGCAGCCTCAACAGGGGTTTCCCCTACAATGAGCAGTTCTTC	CASSLNRGFPYNEQFF
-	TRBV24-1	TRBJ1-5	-	TGTGCCACCAGTGATCACCTAGGTTCGGGGGGTTCGTACAATCAGCCCCAGCATTTT	CATSDHLGSGGSYNQPQHF
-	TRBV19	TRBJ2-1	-	TGTGCCAGTAGTATACGCGAGCGTTACAATGAGCAGTTCTTC	CASSIRERYNEQFF
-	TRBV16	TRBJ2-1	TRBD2	TGTGCCAGCAGCCTTCGGACTAGCGGGAGAAATGAGCAGTTCTTC	CASSLRTSGRNEQFF
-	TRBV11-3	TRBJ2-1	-	TGTGCCAGCAGCTTAGGGAGATTTGGGGAGTCGGACAATGAGCAGTTCTTC	CASSLGRFGESDNEQFF
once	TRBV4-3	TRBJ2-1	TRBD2	TGCGCCAGCAGGGGGGCTAGCGGGAGCCATGAGCAGTTCTTC	CASRGASGSHEQFF
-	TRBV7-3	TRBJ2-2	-	TGTGCCAGCAGCAGAATCGTGTCCGGGACTCCGAACACCGGGGAGCTGTTTTTT	CASSRIVSGTPNTGELFF
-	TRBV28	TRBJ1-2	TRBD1	TGTGCCAGCCTCAGACAGGGGATCTATGGCTACACCTTC	CASLRQGIYGYTF
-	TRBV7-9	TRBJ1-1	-	TGTGCCAGCAGAGAACTACAGGGTACTGAAGCTTTCTTT	CASRELQGTEAFF
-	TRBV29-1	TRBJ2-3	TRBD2	TGCAGCGTTCCCACTAGCGGAACTAGCACAGATACGCAGTATTTT	CSVPTSGTSTDTQYF
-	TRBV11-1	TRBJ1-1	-	TGTGCCAGCAGCACGCCACAGGGAATAAACACTGAAGCTTTCTTT	CASSTPQGINTEAFF
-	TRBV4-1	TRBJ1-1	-	TGCGCCAGCAGCCAAGATTGGTCGGGGGTAGGCACTGAAGCTTTCTTT	CASSQDWSGVGTEAFF
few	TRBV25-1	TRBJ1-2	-	TGTGCCAGCAGTCTTGAGCTCTTCTATGGCTACACCTTC	CASSLELFYGYTF
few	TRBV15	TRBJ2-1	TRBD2	TGTGCCACCAGCGGGGTGAGCGGGAGTGCCTACAATGAGCAGTTCTTC	CATSGVSGSAYNEQFF
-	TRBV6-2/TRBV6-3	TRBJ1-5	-	TGTGCCAGCAGTTCCCCGAGGACGGGGAGCAATCAGCCCCAGCATTTT	CASSSPRTGSNQPQHF
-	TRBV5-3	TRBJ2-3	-	TGTGCCAGAAGCTTAGGAGGGGAAGGAGATACGCAGTATTTT	CARSLGGEGDTQYF
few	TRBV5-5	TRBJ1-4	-	TGTGCCAGCAGCTCAGAAAACAGGTATGAAAAACTGTTTTTT	CASSSENRYEKLFF
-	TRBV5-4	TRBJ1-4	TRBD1	TGTGCCAGCAGCTCCGGACAGGGGAAGAGAACTAATGAAAAACTGTTTTTT	CASSSGQGKRTNEKLFF
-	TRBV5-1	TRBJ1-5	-	TGCGCCAGCAGCTTGGGGGGCAGTAGCAATCAGCCCCAGCATTTT	CASSLGGSSNQPQHF
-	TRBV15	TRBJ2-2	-	TGTGCCACCAGCAGAGATCTAGCGAACACCGGGGAGCTGTTTTTT	CATSRDLANTGELFF
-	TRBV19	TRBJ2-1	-	TGTGCCACCCAAAAGGTGGCAGGGTTCTACAATGAGCAGTTCTTC	CATQKVAGFYNEQFF
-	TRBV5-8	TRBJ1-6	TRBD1	TGTGCCAGCAGCTTCTCAGGGGGCACCTATAATTCACCCCTCCACTTT	CASSFSGGTYNSPLHF
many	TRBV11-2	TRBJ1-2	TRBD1	TGTGCCAGCAGCTTCCCGGGACAGGGGGCAAATGGCTACACCTTC	CASSFPGQGANGYTF
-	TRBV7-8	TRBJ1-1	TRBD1	TGTGCCAGCAGCTTAGAACCACAGGGGTTAAGAACTGAAGCTTTCTTT	CASSLEPQGLRTEAFF
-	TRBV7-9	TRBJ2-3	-	TGTGCCAGCAGCAGTACAGGGTCCATCGCAGATACGCAGTATTTT	CASSSTGSIADTQYF
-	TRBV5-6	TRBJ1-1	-	TGTGCCAGCTTTTATCGTACAGGGCGGCGGACTGAAGCTTTCTTT	CASFYRTGRRTEAFF